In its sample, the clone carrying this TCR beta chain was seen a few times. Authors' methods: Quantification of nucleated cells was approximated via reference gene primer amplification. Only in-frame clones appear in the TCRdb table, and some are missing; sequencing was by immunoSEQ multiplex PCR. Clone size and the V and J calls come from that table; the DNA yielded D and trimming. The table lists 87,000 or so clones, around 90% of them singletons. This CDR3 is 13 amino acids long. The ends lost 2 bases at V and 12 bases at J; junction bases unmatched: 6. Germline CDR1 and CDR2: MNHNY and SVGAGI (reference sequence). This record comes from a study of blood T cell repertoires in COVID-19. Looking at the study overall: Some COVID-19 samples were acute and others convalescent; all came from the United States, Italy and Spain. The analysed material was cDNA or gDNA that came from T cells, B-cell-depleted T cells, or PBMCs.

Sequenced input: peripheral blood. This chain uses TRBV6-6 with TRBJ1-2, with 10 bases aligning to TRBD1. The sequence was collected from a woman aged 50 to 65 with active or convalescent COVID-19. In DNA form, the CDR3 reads TGTGCCAGCAGTTACCGCGAGGGACAGGGGAACACCTTC. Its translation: CASSYREGQGNTF.